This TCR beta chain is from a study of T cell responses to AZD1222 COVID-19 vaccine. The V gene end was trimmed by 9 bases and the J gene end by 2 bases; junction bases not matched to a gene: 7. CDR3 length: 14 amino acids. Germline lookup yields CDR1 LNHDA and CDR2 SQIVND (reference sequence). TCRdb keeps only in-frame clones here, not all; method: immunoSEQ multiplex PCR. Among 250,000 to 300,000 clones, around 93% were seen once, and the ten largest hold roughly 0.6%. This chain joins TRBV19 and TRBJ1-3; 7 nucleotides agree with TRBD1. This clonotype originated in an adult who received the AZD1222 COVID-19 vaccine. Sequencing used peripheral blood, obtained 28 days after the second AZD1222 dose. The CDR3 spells CASTQGGAGNTIYF. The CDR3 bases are TGTGCCAGCACTCAGGGGGGCGCTGGAAACACCATATATTTT. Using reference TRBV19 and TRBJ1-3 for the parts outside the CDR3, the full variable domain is DGGITQSPKYLFRKEGQNVTLSCEQNLNHDAMYWYRQDPGQGLRLIYYSQIVNDFQKGDIAEGYSVSREKKESFPLTVTSAQKNPTAFYLCASTQGGAGNTIYFGEGSWLTVV.